This TCR beta chain was obtained from a study of graft-versus-host responses after intestinal transplantation. Using immunoSEQ multiplex PCR, the repertoire was profiled, and TCRdb retains in-frame clones only, with some absent. The table lists some 70,000 clones, just under 95% of them singletons, with 6.5% to 8% in the top ten. Study-level points and caveats: Recipient bone marrow held GvH clones, some seen earlier in ileum or blood.

A word on this clone: What it binds is unknown.

The sample here was bone marrow, taken approximately 100 weeks after intestinal transplantation. The source of this sequence is a human patient who received an intestinal transplant, so some T cells may come from the graft donor.

The CDR3, as DNA: TGTGCCAGCAGGGAACAGGGGGCGCAGACAGATACGCAGTATTTT. Amino acid sequence: CASREQGAQTDTQYF. The rearrangement links TRBV2 to TRBJ2-3; TRBD1 aligns across 9 bases. The J segment lost 3 bases and the V segment lost 6 bases, leaving 7 bases of the junction unmatched. The CDR3 loop spans 15 amino acids. Germline V CDR1 and CDR2: SNHLY, FYNNEI.